This T cell receptor (beta chain) was documented in a study of vaccination effects on CD4 cells after COVID-19. Produced via immunoSEQ multiplex PCR; TCRdb's table is partial and in-frame only. The sample shows under 30,000 clones, around three quarters of them seen only once. With the ViraFEST assay, the study expanded antigen-specific CD4+ T cells using viral peptide pools, then sequenced them. The authors isolated CD4+ T cells after about 10 days of culture. Prior SARS-CoV-2 infection was absent in the vaccine recipients, as shown by negative nucleocapsid antibodies. This CDR3 contains 14 residues. Germline assignment: CDR1 MNHEY and CDR2 SVGAGI. V was trimmed by 2 bases and J by 8 bases, leaving 13 bases between them. Points on this clone: What it binds is not known.

This chain connects TRBV6-5 to TRBJ2-1, with D perhaps being TRBD1 or TRBD2 (5 bases each). The receptor was derived from a human donor who received a COVID-19 vaccine. The material sequenced was CD4+ T cells from PBMCs cultured with HCoV-NL63 spike peptides, taken before COVID-19 vaccination. DNA of the CDR3: TGTGCCAGCAGTTACGGGAGACAGTACGATGAGCAGTTCTTC. This gives the protein CASSYGRQYDEQFF.